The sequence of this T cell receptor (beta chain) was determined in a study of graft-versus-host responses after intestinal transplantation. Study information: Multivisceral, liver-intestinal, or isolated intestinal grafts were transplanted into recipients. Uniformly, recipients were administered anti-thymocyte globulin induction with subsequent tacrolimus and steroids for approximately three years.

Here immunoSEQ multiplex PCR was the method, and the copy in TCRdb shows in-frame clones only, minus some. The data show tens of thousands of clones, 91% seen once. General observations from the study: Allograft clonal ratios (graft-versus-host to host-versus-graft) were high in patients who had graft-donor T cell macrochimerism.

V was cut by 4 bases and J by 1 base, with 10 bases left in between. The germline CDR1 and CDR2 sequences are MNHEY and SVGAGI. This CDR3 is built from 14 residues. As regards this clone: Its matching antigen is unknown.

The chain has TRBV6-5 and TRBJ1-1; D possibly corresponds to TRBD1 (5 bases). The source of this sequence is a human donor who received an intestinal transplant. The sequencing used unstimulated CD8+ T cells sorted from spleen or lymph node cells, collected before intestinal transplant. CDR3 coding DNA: TGTGCCAGCAGTTCCTTGACAGCGAACACTGAAGCTTTCTTT. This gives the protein CASSSLTANTEAFF.